Following are 5 T cell receptor beta chains from one sample sequenced in a study of blood T cells in healthy people across ages. Primers used in a second PCR of about 6 to 11 cycles were a sample-barcoded 5' primer and a J-beta primer mix. From the 5' RACE reads, TCRdb called clonotypes with MiXCR, one entry per CDR3 protein. Among about 750,000 distinct CDR3 sequences listed, approximately 55% were seen once. Sequencing was performed on blood. Source of these receptors: an elderly man in good health.

The V and J genes are TRBV5-1 and TRBJ1-6; D is uncertain. CDR1 is SGHRS, CDR2 YFSETQ, per germline. The CDR3 loop spans 15 amino acids. V was pared by 6 bases and J by 7 bases, with 17 bases between. CDR3 nucleotides: TGCGCCAGCACCCTGGGAGCGGATTGGAATTCACCCCTCCACTTT. Amino acid sequence: CASTLGADWNSPLHF.

This clonotype was detected a few times. The rearrangement uses TRBV18 and TRBJ1-5, with 8 positions matching TRBD1. Trimming at V came to 3 bases and at J to 1 base, leaving 2 bases not matched to a gene. The CDR3 totals 15 residues. Germline CDR1 and CDR2: KGHSH and LQKENI. For the CDR3, the DNA is TGTGCCAGCTCACCGACAGGGGTCAGCAATCAGCCCCAGCATTTT. This sequence encodes CASSPTGVSNQPQHF.

This clonotype was observed a single time. This chain links TRBV20-1 with TRBJ1-5; unclear D gene. This CDR3 is built from 17 residues. Germline values: CDR1 DFQATT, CDR2 SNEGSKA (reference sequence). Trimming took off 2 bases at V and 2 bases at J, with 19 bases between the two ends. The CDR3 nucleotides are TGCAGTGCTAGACCCCTTAAAGGAGAAGTGGGCAATCAGCCCCAGCATTTT. The encoded protein is CSARPLKGEVGNQPQHF.

This clonotype has a single count. The chain carries TRBV29-1 and TRBJ2-1; 7 nucleotides line up with TRBD2. V lost 6 bases, J lost 9 bases, and 14 bases stayed unmatched. The CDR3 has 14 residues. Germline CDR1 SQVTM, CDR2 ANQGSEA. The CDR3 sequence: CSVDGAGDASEQFF. CDR3 bases: TGCAGCGTAGACGGGGCGGGAGACGCCAGTGAGCAGTTCTTC.

The genes are TRBV7-9 and TRBJ2-1; a weak D match, TRBD2 (5 bases). With 2 bases removed from V and 3 bases from J, the gap between germline ends came to 14 bases. The CDR3 covers 16 residues. Germline CDR1 SEHNR, CDR2 FQNEAQ (reference sequence). This chain's CDR3 is CASSLYRAGDYNEQFF. CDR3 DNA sequence: TGTGCCAGCAGCTTATATCGGGCGGGTGACTACAATGAGCAGTTCTTC.